These 20 T cell receptor beta chains came from one sample sequenced in a study of Graves' ophthalmopathy and Graves' hyperthyroidism. RNA transcripts were the template, and TCR beta CDR3 regions were amplified from them. The first-round RT-PCR employed HTBI primers together with the Qiagen OneStep RT-PCR kit. A multiplex PCR was then performed as the second round. TCRdb re-called the multiplex PCR reads with MiXCR, one entry per CDR3 protein. The sample shows hundreds of thousands of distinct CDR3 sequences, under 50% of them seen only once. Sample: peripheral blood. The receptors originated from an adult man with Graves' ophthalmopathy.

The V and J genes are TRBV2 and TRBJ1-1; TRBD1 aligns across 9 bases. The CDR3 sequence is 12 residues long. The germline CDR1 and CDR2 sequences are SNHLY and FYNNEI. For the CDR3, the DNA is TGTGCTAGAGGGACAGGGAGGGCTGAAGCTTTCTTT. Protein: CARGTGRAEAFF.

Notes on this clonotype: Just one base apart from a much larger clone, this may be a read error. The chain links TRBV7-9 to TRBJ2-7; D unresolved. The CDR3 consists of 14 residues. Germline V gene lookup returns CDR1 SEHNR and CDR2 FQNEAQ (reference sequence). V was trimmed by 5 bases and J by 2 bases, leaving 13 bases between them. The CDR3 is CASSRDSFAYEQYF. In DNA, the CDR3 is TGTGCCAGCAGCAGAGACTCTTTTGCCTACGAGCAGTACTTC.

Comment on this clonotype: Being one base from a much bigger clone, this may be a read error. The chain employs TRBV20-1 and TRBJ1-4; a weak D match, TRBD1 (5 bases). The CDR3 consists of 13 residues. Germline-derived CDR1 and CDR2 are DFQATT and SNEGSKA (reference sequence). Trimming took off 0 bases at V and 5 bases at J, with 7 bases between the two ends. The CDR3 coding sequence is TGCAGTGCTAGAGAGACAGTGAATGAAAAACTGTTTTTT. Encoded protein: CSARETVNEKLFF.

The rearrangement links TRBV5-8 to TRBJ2-5, with 7 bases that match TRBD2. Germline-derived CDR1 and CDR2 are SGHTS and YDEGEE. CDR3 length: 15 amino acids. Trimming took 6 bases from V and 0 from J; bases not matched to a gene: 8. CDR3: CASTPYGGNQETQYF. CDR3 nucleotide sequence: TGTGCCAGCACCCCTTACGGGGGGAACCAAGAGACCCAGTACTTC.

Worth noting for this clonotype: Likely a read error: the CDR3 ends without its conserved phenylalanine or tryptophan. The J gene is TRBJ2-5, the V gene TRBV7-3; 9 bases align to TRBD1. J was trimmed by 2 bases and V by 5 bases; bases with no gene match: 3. CDR3 length: 14 residues. Germline CDR1 and CDR2: SGHTA and FQGTGA. The CDR3 protein is CASSQGQGQETQYL. Here the CDR3 DNA reads TGTGCCAGCAGCCAGGGACAGGGTCAAGAGACCCAGTACCTC.

Comments on this clonotype: A much larger clone differs by one base, so this may be a read error. This chain uses TRBV10-3 with TRBJ1-2; weak D call: TRBD1 (5 bases). In germline, CDR1 is ENHRY, CDR2 SYGVKD. Trimming took off 6 bases at V and 8 bases at J, with 13 bases between the two ends. CDR3 length: 12 amino acids. The chain's CDR3 is CAISPTGDGYTF. The CDR3, as DNA: TGTGCCATCAGCCCTACGGGGGACGGCTACACCTTC.

The chain carries TRBV11-2 and TRBJ2-5, with 13 nucleotides matching TRBD2. The length of the CDR3 is 21 residues. Germline V gives CDR1 SGHAT, CDR2 FQNNGV. V lost 5 bases and J lost 4; bases outside the gene matches: 22. For the CDR3, the DNA is TGTGCCAGCAGCCCTCGGCGGGGGGGCGGACTAGCGGGAGCCGGCGGAGAGACCCAGTACTTC. Amino acids: CASSPRRGGGLAGAGGETQYF.

Of note for this clonotype: A read error may explain this, as a much larger clone is one base away. This rearrangement joins TRBV7-8 to TRBJ2-7; D possibly corresponds to TRBD1 (5 bases). Trimming took off 4 bases at V and 3 bases at J, with 16 bases between the two ends. The CDR3 covers 15 residues. Germline V gene data show CDR1 as SGHVS and CDR2 as FQNEAQ. CDR3 DNA sequence: TGTGCCAGCAGCTACGCACAGGACGGAGACTACGAGCAGTACTTC. Translating gives CASSYAQDGDYEQYF.

In its sample, this clonotype was seen many times. The V call is TRBV2, the J call TRBJ2-5, with a tentative D call TRBD1 (6 bases). The length of the CDR3 is 12 residues. Germline V lookup: CDR1 SNHLY, CDR2 FYNNEI. V was trimmed by 3 bases and J by 6 bases, leaving 8 bases between them. The chain's CDR3 is CASSDRGQTQYF. The DNA of the CDR3 is TGTGCCAGCAGTGACAGGGGACAGACCCAGTACTTC.

The V and J genes are TRBV9 and TRBJ2-1, with TRBD2 matching 10 bases. The V gene end was trimmed by 5 bases and the J gene end by 8 bases; junction bases not matched to a gene: 10. Germline V lookup: CDR1 SGDLS, CDR2 YYNGEE. CDR3 length equals 15 residues. This chain's CDR3 is CASSGGLAALDEQFF. In DNA form, the CDR3 reads TGTGCCAGCAGTGGCGGACTAGCGGCCTTGGATGAGCAGTTCTTC.

There are a few counts of this clonotype. Relative to the germline gene, one junction end is altered; a read error may explain this. CDR3 coding DNA: TGTGCCAGCAGTGGGGGACAGGGGGAGACTGAAGCTTTCTTT. Amino acids: CASSGGQGETEAFF. The chain recombines TRBV10-3 with TRBJ1-1; 11 bases agree with TRBD1. The CDR3 spans 14 residues. Germline-derived CDR1 and CDR2 are ENHRY and SYGVKD.

This clonotype was seen at least ten times. This chain uses TRBV20-1 with TRBJ1-1; 10 bases are a match to TRBD1. CDR1 and CDR2 (germline): DFQATT, SNEGSKA (reference sequence). The V and J ends lost 6 bases and 1 base, in that order; junction bases with no gene match: 2. The length of the CDR3 is 13 residues. The CDR3 sequence is CSAGTGENTEAFF. The CDR3 nucleotides read TGCAGTGCCGGGACAGGGGAGAACACTGAAGCTTTCTTT.

This clonotype was seen many times. V is TRBV19 and J is TRBJ1-5; D call uncertain. The CDR3 is 18 residues long. Trimming shortened V by 3 bases and J by 0 bases, and 18 bases separated the two germline ends. Germline assignment: CDR1 LNHDA and CDR2 SQIVND (reference sequence). The CDR3 here is CASSIEAISSYSNQPQHF. DNA for the CDR3: TGTGCCAGTAGTATCGAGGCGATCTCCTCCTATAGCAATCAGCCCCAGCATTTT.

This clonotype turned up a few times. CDR3 region: CASRHRGVNTEAFF. The CDR3 region has the DNA TGTGCCAGCAGACACAGGGGTGTGAACACTGAAGCTTTCTTT. The chain couples TRBV6-5 to TRBJ1-1; 7 bases are a match to TRBD1. V gave up 6 bases and J gave up 0 bases; unmatched junction bases: 4. There are 14 residues in the CDR3. CDR1 and CDR2 (germline): MNHEY, SVGAGI.

The sample holds many counts of this clonotype. The gene calls are TRBV19 and TRBJ1-2; tentatively, D is TRBD1 (6 bases). CDR1 is LNHDA and CDR2 is SQIVND in the germline V gene (reference sequence). The CDR3 spans 13 residues. Trimming left V 3 bases short and J 4 bases short, with 9 bases between. Here the CDR3 reads CASSIQGIYGYTF. The CDR3 region has the DNA TGTGCCAGTAGTATTCAGGGGATCTATGGCTACACCTTC.

The chain employs TRBV10-3 and TRBJ1-1; the D gene is possibly TRBD1 (5 bases). This CDR3 has 14 residues. V was cut by 10 bases and J by 8 bases, with 23 bases left in between. From germline, CDR1 is ENHRY and CDR2 SYGVKD. DNA for the CDR3: TGTGCCACCTCGGGAGGGCCAGGGCAAGGGGAAGCTTTCTTT. It is translated as CATSGGPGQGEAFF.

This clonotype was counted ten times or more. The V gene is TRBV20-1, the J gene TRBJ2-5; tentatively, D is TRBD1 or TRBD2 (5 bases each). CDR1 and CDR2 from the germline V gene are DFQATT and SNEGSKA (reference sequence). This CDR3 is built from 15 residues. Deletions cut 2 bases from V and 5 bases from J, with 18 bases between. The CDR3 loop is CSARYVGGGWETQYF. In nucleotides, the CDR3 is TGCAGTGCTAGATATGTCGGTGGGGGTTGGGAGACCCAGTACTTC.

The genes are TRBV25-1 and TRBJ1-6; D is unclear. The CDR3 consists of 15 residues. CDR1 and CDR2 from the germline V gene are MGHDK and SYGVNS. Deletions cut 0 bases from V and 10 bases from J, with 13 bases between. The CDR3, as DNA: TGTGCCAGCAGTGAATATAGCCAGGCGGGGTCACCCCTCCACTTT. It specifies CASSEYSQAGSPLHF.

The rearrangement links TRBV7-2 to TRBJ1-3, with D unresolved. The ends were cut back, 1 base at V and 6 bases at J, with 22 bases in the middle. The CDR3 sequence is 18 residues long. CDR1 is SGHTA, CDR2 FQGNSA, per germline. CDR3 region: CASSLVSFLGKSENTIYF. In DNA form, the CDR3 reads TGTGCCAGCAGCTTAGTTTCTTTTCTCGGGAAGTCAGAAAACACCATATATTTT.

This sequence joins TRBV12-3 or TRBV12-4 and TRBJ1-1; TRBD1 might be the D (5 bases). This CDR3 comprises 13 residues. V shed 7 bases and J shed 3 bases, with 12 bases lying between them. This CDR3 is CASTREGYTEAFF. DNA for the CDR3: TGTGCCAGCACCAGGGAGGGGTACACTGAAGCTTTCTTT.